The sequence of this T cell receptor beta chain was determined in a study of blood T cell repertoires in COVID-19. Whole-study context: Sources were T cells, B-cell-depleted T cells, or PBMCs; the material itself was cDNA or gDNA.

Original processing notes: Amplification of reference gene primers was used by the study to estimate nucleated cell counts. TCRdb's copy holds only in-frame clones and misses some; the assay was immunoSEQ multiplex PCR. V and J calls plus clone size are reproduced from that table; the DNA served to infer D and trimming. Of about 190,000 clones listed, about four fifths are singletons. Trimming took 6 bases from V and 1 from J; bases not matched to a gene: 11. The CDR3 consists of 17 residues. CDR1 MDHEN and CDR2 SYDVKM come from the germline V gene. The TCR sequence derives from a woman aged 40 to 50 with acute or convalescent COVID-19. Input material: peripheral blood. The chain has TRBV28 and TRBJ1-3, with 8 bases identical to TRBD1. CDR3 amino acids: CASRSPDRGISGNTIYF. The CDR3, as DNA: TGTGCCAGCAGAAGCCCTGACAGGGGTATTTCTGGAAACACCATATATTTT.